The TCR beta chain under discussion was sequenced for a study of cytomegalovirus exposure and HLA in healthy donors. Findings of the study overall: Later analysis indicated greater clonal expansion among HLA-associated TCR beta chains than among equally common other chains.

The study ran its PCR with 60 Vbeta and 13 Jbeta primers. Only in-frame clones appear in the TCRdb table, and some are missing; sequencing was by immunoSEQ multiplex PCR. The data show about 160,000 clones, with 70% to 90% seen just once and more than 2% held by the top ten. With regard to this clone: Antigen unknown.

Germline V gene sequence: CDR1 SNHLY, CDR2 FYNNEI. The CDR3 is made up of 12 amino acids. Trimming took off 8 bases at V and 5 bases at J, with 12 bases between the two ends. This rearrangement joins TRBV2 to TRBJ1-2; possible D gene TRBD1, 6 bases. The sequenced material came from PBMCs. This clonotype originated in a man aged 18 to 30 in good health and CMV-seropositive. The CDR3, as DNA: TGTGCCAGCTCCGACAGGAATTATGGCTACACCTTC. As protein: CASSDRNYGYTF.